The 26 T cell receptor beta chains reported below all come from one sample, sequenced in a study of post-analysis software for immune sequencing data. Study results and limitations: Among roughly five TRBV segments more frequent in patients than controls were TRBV5-6, TRBV5-1 and TRBV20-1.

Carried by the TCR beta cDNA libraries were unique molecular identifiers. TCRdb called the PCR reads again in MiXCR, with one record for every CDR3 protein. Of 750,000 to 950,000 distinct CDR3 sequences in the sample, approximately 53% were seen once. For these receptors, no antigen is known. Sequencing input: blood. These receptor sequences come from a girl aged 5-17 years with multiple sclerosis.

The rearrangement uses TRBV20-1 and TRBJ2-5; 7 bases agree with TRBD2. Looked up from germline, CDR1 is DFQATT and CDR2 is SNEGSKA (reference sequence). V dropped 5 bases and J dropped 2; count of bases not matched to a gene: 11. The CDR3 has 15 residues. CDR3 loop: CSAYRGLAVQETQYF. The CDR3 DNA sequence: TGCAGTGCTTACCGCGGGCTAGCGGTACAAGAGACCCAGTACTTC.

The gene calls are TRBV14 and TRBJ2-6, with 13 bases lining up with TRBD2. The CDR3 is made up of 22 amino acids. Germline CDR1 and CDR2: SGHDN and FVKESK. V shed 2 bases, J shed 0 bases, and the junction held 13 bases outside the gene matches. The CDR3 spells CASSQLTSGGPRGDSGANVLTF. DNA of the CDR3: TGTGCCAGCAGCCAACTGACTAGCGGGGGGCCCCGTGGCGACTCTGGGGCCAACGTCCTGACTTTC.

This sequence joins TRBV5-1 and TRBJ2-6, with 8 bases aligning to TRBD1. Germline CDR1 and CDR2: SGHRS and YFSETQ. The CDR3 is 18 residues long. The junction had 13 bases not matched to a gene; V was cut back by 5 bases and J by 3 bases. This CDR3 reads CASSIAQGGQDGANVLTF. The CDR3 region has the DNA TGCGCCAGCAGTATAGCACAGGGGGGCCAGGATGGGGCCAACGTCCTGACTTTC.

The chain has TRBV7-2 and TRBJ2-7, with 10 bases fitting TRBD1. The germline gives CDR1 SGHTA, CDR2 FQGNSA. The CDR3 is made up of 16 amino acids. V lost 4 bases and J lost 7; bases outside the gene matches: 13. The CDR3 DNA follows: TGTGCCAGCAGCTCCGTTAGGGACAGGGGTTCGGGGGAGCAGTACTTC. It is translated as CASSSVRDRGSGEQYF.

This clonotype was found a few times. This chain connects TRBV25-1 to TRBJ2-4; unclear D gene. Trimming took 1 base from V and 9 from J, leaving 10 bases between them. CDR1 and CDR2 (germline): MGHDK, SYGVNS. This CDR3 has 13 amino acids. The CDR3 nucleotides are TGTGCCAGCAGTGAATTGGCAGAATCCATTCAGTACTTC. This encodes CASSELAESIQYF.

This rearrangement joins TRBV28 to TRBJ2-1; D remains unclear. Germline V lookup: CDR1 MDHEN, CDR2 SYDVKM. V lost 1 base and J 9 bases, leaving 7 bases between the germline ends. The CDR3 has 12 amino acids. The DNA for the CDR3 is TGTGCCAGCAGTTTATTCCCTGGTGAGCAGTTCTTC. Its translation is CASSLFPGEQFF.

The chain is built from TRBV7-8 and TRBJ1-4; D is uncertain. V shed 1 base and J shed 8 bases, with 20 bases lying between them. The V gene's germline CDR1 is SGHVS and CDR2 FQNEAQ. CDR3 length: 17 residues. For the CDR3, the DNA is TGTGCCAGCAGCTTAGGCCGAACAGCATTGCGAGGGGAAAAACTGTTTTTT. It encodes CASSLGRTALRGEKLFF.

V gene TRBV5-1 combines with J gene TRBJ2-1; 7 bases map to TRBD2. J lost 0 bases, V lost 0 bases, and 6 bases had no gene match. The CDR3 spans 17 residues. CDR1 and CDR2 (germline): SGHRS, YFSETQ. The CDR3 bases are TGCGCCAGCAGCTTGGGTCTCGAGCGGGACTCCTACAATGAGCAGTTCTTC. The encoded protein is CASSLGLERDSYNEQFF.

This chain uses TRBV15 with TRBJ2-3, with a possible D match to TRBD1 (6 bases). There are 15 residues in the CDR3. The germline V and J ends were trimmed by 1 base and 6 bases, with 14 bases remaining between them. The germline gives CDR1 LNHNV, CDR2 YYDKDF (reference sequence). The CDR3 region is CATSRGQLGADTQYF. CDR3 sequence (DNA): TGTGCCACCAGCAGAGGACAGCTGGGGGCGGATACGCAGTATTTT.

The chain uses TRBV29-1 and TRBJ2-4, with D tentatively TRBD2 (6 bases). The end of the DNA is better explained by TRBJ2-7, so the J call may be wrong. The CDR3 extends over 14 amino acids. From germline, CDR1 is SQVTM and CDR2 ANQGSEA. The CDR3 bases are TGCAGCGTTGGGGTTTTAGCGGAAGACTACGAGCAGTACTTC. Encoded protein: CSVGVLAEDYEQYF.

This clonotype was recorded once. The rearrangement joins TRBV20-1 to TRBJ2-7; D unclear. Per germline, CDR1 DFQATT and CDR2 SNEGSKA (reference sequence). V lost 2 bases and J lost 7, with 24 bases in between. The CDR3 loop spans 16 amino acids. The CDR3 protein is CSARFPLGNNEREQYF. The DNA for the CDR3 is TGCAGTGCTAGATTCCCTTTAGGGAACAACGAGAGGGAGCAGTACTTC.

This clonotype was detected only once. Here the CDR3 DNA reads TGTGCCAGCAGGTACACAAGCAATCAGCCCCAGCATTTT. Its translation is CASRYTSNQPQHF. J is TRBJ1-5 and V is TRBV6-5; D is ambiguous. The CDR3 loop spans 13 amino acids. Per the germline V gene, CDR1 is MNHEY and CDR2 is SVGAGI. Trimming cost V 6 bases and J 1 base, with 7 bases left between them.

V gene TRBV5-1 combines with J gene TRBJ2-3; 8 bases map to TRBD2. Trimming removed 3 bases from V and 0 bases from J; junction bases left unmatched: 9. The CDR3 consists of 17 residues. In germline, CDR1 is SGHRS, CDR2 YFSETQ. CDR3 loop: CASSSPRSGASTDTQYF. The CDR3 DNA reads TGCGCCAGCAGCTCCCCCCGTAGCGGGGCGAGCACAGATACGCAGTATTTT.

The chain has TRBV7-9 and TRBJ1-1; D gene ambiguous. Germline V gives CDR1 SEHNR, CDR2 FQNEAQ (reference sequence). The CDR3 is made up of 14 amino acids. Trimming took 4 bases from V and 1 from J, leaving 10 bases between them. The CDR3 bases are TGTGCCAGCAGCTCCTTCAGCGGGAACACTGAAGCTTTCTTT. It yields the protein CASSSFSGNTEAFF.

V is TRBV12-3 or TRBV12-4 and J is TRBJ2-2, with TRBD2 identical over 13 bases. The CDR3 has 17 amino acids. V was clipped by 5 bases and J by 1 base; unmatched bases: 4. CDR3 DNA: TGTGCCAGCAGTACCGGACTAGCGGGAGAGAACACCGGGGAGCTGTTTTTT. It yields the protein CASSTGLAGENTGELFF.

In this sample, this clonotype turned up a few times. A much larger clonotype is one base distant, so this may be a read error. This chain links TRBV6-4 with TRBJ2-1, with D perhaps TRBD2 (6 bases). This CDR3 contains 14 residues. Germline V gene lookup returns CDR1 MRHNA and CDR2 SNTAGT. Here the CDR3 reads CASGNGGGGNGQFF. The CDR3 DNA follows: TGTGCCAGCGGCAATGGGGGAGGTGGAAATGGGCAGTTCTTC.

This sequence joins TRBV12-3 or TRBV12-4 and TRBJ2-3, with TRBD2 matching 7 bases. The V and J ends lost 2 bases and 7 bases, in that order; junction bases with no gene match: 6. The length of the CDR3 is 14 residues. The CDR3 is CASSLKAAGNTQYF. As DNA, the CDR3 is TGTGCCAGCAGTTTAAAGGCAGCGGGGAATACGCAGTATTTT.

This chain joins TRBV20-1 and TRBJ2-5; no definite D call. Germline CDR1 DFQATT, CDR2 SNEGSKA (reference sequence). This CDR3 has 12 amino acids. V was trimmed by 0 bases and J by 5 bases, leaving 7 bases between them. Here the CDR3 reads CSARDKWETQYF. Here the CDR3 DNA reads TGCAGTGCTAGAGATAAGTGGGAGACCCAGTACTTC.

This rearrangement joins TRBV5-6 to TRBJ2-5, with 11 bases matching TRBD2. The CDR3 totals 12 residues. CDR1 and CDR2 (germline): SGHDT, YYEEEE. J lost 9 bases, V lost 3 bases, and 1 base had no gene match. CDR3 loop: CASSSGLAAQYF. The CDR3, as DNA: TGTGCCAGCAGCTCGGGACTAGCGGCCCAGTACTTC.

The chain employs TRBV21-1 and TRBJ2-5; the table's TRBD1 call for D was not verified on the DNA. TRBV21-1 is a pseudogene segment. The CDR3 length is 15 residues. CDR3 protein: CASLPAAGGYETQYF. In DNA, the CDR3 is TGTGCCAGCCTCCCGGCGGCAGGGGGCTATGAGACCCAGTACTTC.

This clonotype occurred a few times. This chain links TRBV12-3 or TRBV12-4 with TRBJ2-3; 7 nucleotides match TRBD2. The CDR3 has 15 residues. V lost 3 bases and J lost 3; bases outside the gene matches: 6. CDR3 nucleotide sequence: TGTGCCAGCAGTTTCTTGCGGGGGAAGACAGATACGCAGTATTTT. It encodes CASSFLRGKTDTQYF.

The chain uses TRBV3-1 and TRBJ2-2; tentative D call: TRBD1 (6 bases). Germline CDR1 LGHDT, CDR2 YNNKEL (reference sequence). This CDR3 region has 20 residues. Trimming pared 1 base from V and 5 bases from J, leaving 26 bases between. The CDR3 here is CASSQGYQGLPGLRTGELFF. The CDR3 coding sequence is TGTGCCAGCAGCCAAGGTTACCAGGGGCTCCCGGGTTTAAGGACCGGGGAGCTGTTTTTT. The full variable domain, in which reference TRBV3-1 and TRBJ2-2 provide the parts outside the CDR3, is DTAVSQTPKYLVTQMGNDKSIKCEQNLGHDTMYWYKQDSKKFLKIMFSYNNKELIINETVPNRFSPKSPDKAHLNLHINSLELGDSAVYFCASSQGYQGLPGLRTGELFFGEGSRLTVL.

The CDR3 loop is CASSPARSLSTDTQYF. CDR3 coding DNA: TGTGCCAGCAGCCCAGCGAGATCCCTTAGCACAGATACGCAGTATTTT. This chain connects TRBV7-3 to TRBJ2-3; D is unresolved. This CDR3 comprises 16 residues. Per the germline V gene, CDR1 is SGHTA and CDR2 is FQGTGA. Trimming cost V 5 bases and J 0 bases, with 15 bases left between them. Based on the CDR3 plus reference TRBV7-3 and TRBJ2-3, the full variable domain is GAGVSQTPSNKVTEKGKYVELRCDPISGHTALYWYRQSLGQGPEFLIYFQGTGAADDSGLPNDRFFAVRPEGSVSTLKIQRTERGDSAVYLCASSPARSLSTDTQYFGPGTRLTVL.

The chain couples TRBV12-3 or TRBV12-4 to TRBJ2-5, with 9 bases that match TRBD1. TRBJ2-7 explains the end of the DNA better; the J call may be wrong. The CDR3 spans 15 residues. The CDR3 region is CASRRTGGIYHEQYF. In DNA, the CDR3 is TGTGCCAGCAGGAGAACAGGGGGCATTTACCACGAGCAGTACTTC.

This clonotype was picked up a small number of times. The chain has TRBV29-1 and TRBJ2-5, with TRBD2 matching over 8 bases. V trimming: 4 bases; J trimming: 1 base; junction bases outside the gene matches: 5. This CDR3 spans 14 amino acids. Germline values: CDR1 SQVTM, CDR2 ANQGSEA. CDR3 protein: CSVGAGAFQETQYF. In nucleotides, the CDR3 is TGCAGCGTTGGAGCGGGAGCGTTCCAAGAGACCCAGTACTTC.

V is TRBV29-1 and J is TRBJ2-3, with TRBD2 as a possible D gene (6 bases). The germline V and J ends were trimmed by 8 bases and 3 bases, with 15 bases remaining between them. The CDR3 sequence is 13 residues long. Germline V lookup: CDR1 SQVTM, CDR2 ANQGSEA. The CDR3 sequence is CSPTRAGTDTQYF. CDR3 coding DNA: TGCAGCCCTACGAGGGCGGGAACAGATACGCAGTATTTT.